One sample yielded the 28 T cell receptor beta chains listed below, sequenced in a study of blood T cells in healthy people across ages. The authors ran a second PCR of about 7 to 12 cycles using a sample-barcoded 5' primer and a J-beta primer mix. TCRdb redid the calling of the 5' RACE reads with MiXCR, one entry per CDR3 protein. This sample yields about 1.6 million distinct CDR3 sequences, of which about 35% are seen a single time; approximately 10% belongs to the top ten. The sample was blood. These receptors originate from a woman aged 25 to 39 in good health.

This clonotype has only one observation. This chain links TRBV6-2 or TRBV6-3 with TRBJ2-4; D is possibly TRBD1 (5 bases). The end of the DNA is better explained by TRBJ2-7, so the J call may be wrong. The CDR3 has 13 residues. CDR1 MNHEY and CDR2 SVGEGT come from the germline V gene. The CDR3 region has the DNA TGTGCCAGCAAAAGGGGTAGGTTCGACGAGCAGTACTTC. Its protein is CASKRGRFDEQYF.

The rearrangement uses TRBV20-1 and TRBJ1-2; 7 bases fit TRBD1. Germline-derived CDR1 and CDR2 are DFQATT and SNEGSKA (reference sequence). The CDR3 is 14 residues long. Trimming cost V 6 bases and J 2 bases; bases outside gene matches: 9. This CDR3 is CSATLGTANYGYTF. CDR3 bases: TGCAGTGCCACACTCGGGACAGCAAACTATGGCTACACCTTC.

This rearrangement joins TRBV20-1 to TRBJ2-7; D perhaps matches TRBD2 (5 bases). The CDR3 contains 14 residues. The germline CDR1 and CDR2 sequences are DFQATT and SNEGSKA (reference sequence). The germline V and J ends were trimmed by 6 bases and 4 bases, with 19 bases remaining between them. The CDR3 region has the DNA TGCAGTGCCGATTCCCGGGATCAATATTACGAGCAGTACTTC. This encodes CSADSRDQYYEQYF.

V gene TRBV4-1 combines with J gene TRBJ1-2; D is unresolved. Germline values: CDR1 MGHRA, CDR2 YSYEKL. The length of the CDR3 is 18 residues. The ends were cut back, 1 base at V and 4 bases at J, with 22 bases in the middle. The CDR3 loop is CASSQVLGIRSAIYGYTF. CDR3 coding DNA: TGCGCCAGCAGCCAAGTATTGGGGATACGATCGGCTATCTATGGCTACACCTTC.

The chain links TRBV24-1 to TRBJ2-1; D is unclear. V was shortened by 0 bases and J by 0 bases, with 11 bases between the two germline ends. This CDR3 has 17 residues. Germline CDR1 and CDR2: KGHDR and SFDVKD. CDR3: CATSDLRTESSYNEQFF. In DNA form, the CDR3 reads TGTGCCACCAGTGATTTGAGGACCGAGAGCTCCTACAATGAGCAGTTCTTC.

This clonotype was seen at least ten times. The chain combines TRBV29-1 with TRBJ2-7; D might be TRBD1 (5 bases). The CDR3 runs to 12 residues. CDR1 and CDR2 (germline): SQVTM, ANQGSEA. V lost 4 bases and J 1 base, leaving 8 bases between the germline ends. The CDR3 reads CSVGQFSYEQYF. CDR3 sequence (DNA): TGCAGCGTTGGACAGTTTTCCTACGAGCAGTACTTC.

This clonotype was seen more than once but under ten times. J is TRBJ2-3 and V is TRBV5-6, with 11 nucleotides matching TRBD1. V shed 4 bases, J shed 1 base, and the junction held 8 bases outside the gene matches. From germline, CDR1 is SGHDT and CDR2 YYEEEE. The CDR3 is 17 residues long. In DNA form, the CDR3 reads TGTGCCAGCAGCACCTGGACAGGGGGCATTGGCACAGATACGCAGTATTTT. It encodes CASSTWTGGIGTDTQYF.

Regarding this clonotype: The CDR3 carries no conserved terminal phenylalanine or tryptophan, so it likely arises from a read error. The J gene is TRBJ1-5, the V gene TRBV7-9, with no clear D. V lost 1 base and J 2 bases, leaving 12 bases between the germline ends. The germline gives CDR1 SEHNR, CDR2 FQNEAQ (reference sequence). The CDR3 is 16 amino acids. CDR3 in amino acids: CASSLDSPVGNQPQHV. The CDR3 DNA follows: TGTGCCAGCAGCTTAGATTCCCCAGTAGGCAATCAGCCCCAGCATGTT.

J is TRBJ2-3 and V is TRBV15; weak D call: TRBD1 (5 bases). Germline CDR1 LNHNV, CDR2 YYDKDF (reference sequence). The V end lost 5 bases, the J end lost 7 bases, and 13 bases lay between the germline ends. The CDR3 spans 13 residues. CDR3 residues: CATSVGVSYTQYF. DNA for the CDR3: TGTGCCACCAGCGTAGGGGTTTCCTATACGCAGTATTTT.

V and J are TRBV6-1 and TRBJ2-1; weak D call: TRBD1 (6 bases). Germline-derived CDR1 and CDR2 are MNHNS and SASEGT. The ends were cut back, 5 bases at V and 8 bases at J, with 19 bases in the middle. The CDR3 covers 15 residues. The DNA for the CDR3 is TGTGCCAGCAGTTTAAGGGGACGAGGGGGATATGAGCAGTTCTTC. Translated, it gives CASSLRGRGGYEQFF.

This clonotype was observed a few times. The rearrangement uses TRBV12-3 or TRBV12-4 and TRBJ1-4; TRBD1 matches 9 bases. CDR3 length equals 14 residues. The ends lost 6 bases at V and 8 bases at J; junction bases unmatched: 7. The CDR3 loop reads CASSTGTGKEKLFF. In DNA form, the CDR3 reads TGTGCCAGCAGCACCGGGACAGGGAAGGAAAAACTGTTTTTT.

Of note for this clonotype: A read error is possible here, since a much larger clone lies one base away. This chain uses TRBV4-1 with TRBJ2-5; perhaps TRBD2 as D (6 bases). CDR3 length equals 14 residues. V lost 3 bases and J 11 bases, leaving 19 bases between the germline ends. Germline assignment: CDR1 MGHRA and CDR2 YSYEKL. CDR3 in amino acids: CASSHKTSRDEQYF. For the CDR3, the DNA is TGCGCCAGCAGCCACAAGACTAGTCGGGATGAGCAGTACTTC.

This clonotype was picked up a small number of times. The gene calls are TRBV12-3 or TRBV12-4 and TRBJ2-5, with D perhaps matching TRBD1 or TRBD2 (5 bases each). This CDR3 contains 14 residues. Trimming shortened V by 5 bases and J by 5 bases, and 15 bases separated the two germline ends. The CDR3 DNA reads TGTGCCAGCAGTGTTGACGGGGCGAGGGAGACCCAGTACTTC. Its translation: CASSVDGARETQYF.

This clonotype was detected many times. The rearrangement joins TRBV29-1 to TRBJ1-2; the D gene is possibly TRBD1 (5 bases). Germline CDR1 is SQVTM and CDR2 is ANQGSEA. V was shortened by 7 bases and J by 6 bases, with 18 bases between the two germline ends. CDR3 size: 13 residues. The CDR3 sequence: CSAADSRFDGYTF. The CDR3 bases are TGCAGCGCCGCTGACAGTCGGTTTGATGGCTACACCTTC.

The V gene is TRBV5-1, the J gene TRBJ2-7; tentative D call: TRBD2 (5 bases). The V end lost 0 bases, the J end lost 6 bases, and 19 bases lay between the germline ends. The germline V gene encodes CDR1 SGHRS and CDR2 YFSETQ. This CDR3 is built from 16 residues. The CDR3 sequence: CASSLEGRRLGLEQYF. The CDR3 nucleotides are TGCGCCAGCAGCTTGGAGGGAAGGAGGCTGGGTCTCGAGCAGTACTTC.

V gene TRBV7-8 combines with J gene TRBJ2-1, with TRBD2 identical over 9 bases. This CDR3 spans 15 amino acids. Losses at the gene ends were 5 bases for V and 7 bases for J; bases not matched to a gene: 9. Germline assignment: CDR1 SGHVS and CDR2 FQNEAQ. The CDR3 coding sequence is TGTGCCAGCAGCCCCCGGGAGCGGGAGGAGAATGAGCAGTTCTTC. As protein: CASSPREREENEQFF.

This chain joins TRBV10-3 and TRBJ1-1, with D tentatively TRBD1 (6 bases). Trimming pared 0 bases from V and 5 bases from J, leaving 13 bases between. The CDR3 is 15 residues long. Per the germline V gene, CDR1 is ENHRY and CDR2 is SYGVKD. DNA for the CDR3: TGTGCCATCAGTGAGTCGGGGGGGCTAGGGACTGAAGCTTTCTTT. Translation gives CAISESGGLGTEAFF.

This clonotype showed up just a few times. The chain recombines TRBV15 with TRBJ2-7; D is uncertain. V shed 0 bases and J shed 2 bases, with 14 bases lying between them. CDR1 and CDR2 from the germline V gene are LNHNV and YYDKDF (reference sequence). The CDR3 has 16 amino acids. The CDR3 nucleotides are TGTGCCACCAGCAGAGAGATGACCAGCAGTACCTACGAGCAGTACTTC. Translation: CATSREMTSSTYEQYF. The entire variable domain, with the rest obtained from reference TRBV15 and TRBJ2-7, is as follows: DAMVIQNPRYQVTQFGKPVTLSCSQTLNHNVMYWYQQKSSQAPKLLFHYYDKDFNNEADTPDNFQSRRPNTSFCFLDIRSPGLGDTAMYLCATSREMTSSTYEQYFGPGTRLTVT.

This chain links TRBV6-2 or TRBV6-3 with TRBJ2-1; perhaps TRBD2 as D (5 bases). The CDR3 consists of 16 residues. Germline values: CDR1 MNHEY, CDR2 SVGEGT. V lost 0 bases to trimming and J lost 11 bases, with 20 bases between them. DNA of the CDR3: TGTGCCAGCAGTTACTCGAGGCTAGCTCCTAAGAGTAAGCAGTTCTTC. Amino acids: CASSYSRLAPKSKQFF.

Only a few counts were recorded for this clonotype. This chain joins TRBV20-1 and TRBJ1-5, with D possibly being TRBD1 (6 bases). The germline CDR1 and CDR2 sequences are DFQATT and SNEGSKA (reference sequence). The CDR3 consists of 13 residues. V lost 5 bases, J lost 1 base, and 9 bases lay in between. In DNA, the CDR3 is TGCAGTGCTCGCAGGGGAAGCAATCAGCCCCAGCATTTT. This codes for CSARRGSNQPQHF.

CDR3 sequence: CASSPLPGFRSGYTF. CDR3 nucleotide sequence: TGTGCCAGCAGTCCCCTCCCAGGGTTTAGATCTGGCTACACCTTC. The chain links TRBV27 to TRBJ1-2; the D gene is possibly TRBD1 (5 bases). V was shortened by 5 bases and J by 7 bases, with 20 bases between the two germline ends. Germline assignment: CDR1 MNHEY and CDR2 SMNVEV (reference sequence). This CDR3 has 15 amino acids.

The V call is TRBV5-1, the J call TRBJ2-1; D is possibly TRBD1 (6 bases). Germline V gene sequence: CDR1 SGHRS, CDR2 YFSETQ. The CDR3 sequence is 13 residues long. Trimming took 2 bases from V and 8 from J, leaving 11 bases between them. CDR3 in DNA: TGCGCCAGCAGCTTCAGGACAGCGGATGAGCAGTTCTTC. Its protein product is CASSFRTADEQFF.

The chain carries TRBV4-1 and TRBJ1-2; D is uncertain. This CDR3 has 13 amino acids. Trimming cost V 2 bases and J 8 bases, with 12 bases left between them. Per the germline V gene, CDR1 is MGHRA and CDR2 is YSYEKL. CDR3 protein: CASSQIYHWGYTF. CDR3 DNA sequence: TGCGCCAGCAGCCAAATATACCACTGGGGCTACACCTTC.

CDR3 amino acids: CASSHDRGSSYEQYF. The CDR3 coding sequence is TGTGCCAGCAGCCATGACAGGGGATCGTCCTACGAGCAGTACTTC. The chain recombines TRBV7-8 with TRBJ2-7; 8 bases align to TRBD1. With 5 bases clipped from V and 1 base from J, the junction kept 7 bases outside the gene matches. The germline V gene has CDR1 SGHVS and CDR2 FQNEAQ. CDR3 size: 15 residues.

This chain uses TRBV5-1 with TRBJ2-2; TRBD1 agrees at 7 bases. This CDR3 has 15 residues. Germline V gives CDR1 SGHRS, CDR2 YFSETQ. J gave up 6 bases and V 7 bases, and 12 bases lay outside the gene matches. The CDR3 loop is CASAEQGRGAGELFF. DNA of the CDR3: TGCGCCAGCGCGGAACAGGGGAGAGGAGCCGGGGAGCTGTTTTTT.

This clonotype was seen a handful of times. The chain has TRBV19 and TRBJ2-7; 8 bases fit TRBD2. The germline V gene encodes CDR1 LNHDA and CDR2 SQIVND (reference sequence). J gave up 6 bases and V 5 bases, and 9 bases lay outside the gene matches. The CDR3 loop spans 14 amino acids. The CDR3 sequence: CASSAGGLRGEQYF. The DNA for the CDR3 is TGTGCCAGTAGTGCGGGAGGATTAAGGGGCGAGCAGTACTTC.

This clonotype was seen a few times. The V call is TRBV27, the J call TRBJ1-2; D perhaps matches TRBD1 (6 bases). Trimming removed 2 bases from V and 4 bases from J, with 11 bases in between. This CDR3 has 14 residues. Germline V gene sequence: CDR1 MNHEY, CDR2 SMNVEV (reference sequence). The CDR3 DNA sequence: TGTGCCAGCAGTTTAGAGGGAGGGGGCTATGGCTACACCTTC. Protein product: CASSLEGGGYGYTF.

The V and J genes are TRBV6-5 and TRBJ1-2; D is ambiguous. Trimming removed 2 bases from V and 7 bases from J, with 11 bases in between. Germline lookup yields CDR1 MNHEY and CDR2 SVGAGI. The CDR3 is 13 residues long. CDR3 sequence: CASSYGAQAGYTF. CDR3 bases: TGTGCCAGCAGTTACGGCGCCCAGGCTGGCTACACCTTC.